Below, 18 T cell receptor beta chains from the same sample are listed, as sequenced in a study of CD8 T cells in Susac syndrome. RNA in amounts of roughly 0.5 to 1 ug was reverse transcribed with random hexamers. One entry per CDR3 protein, called by TCRdb with MiXCR from the immunoSEQ multiplex PCR reads. The sample has around 230,000 distinct CDR3 sequences, 95% seen once. Sequencing input: CD4+ T cells from PBMCs. The receptors were gathered from a human donor with multiple sclerosis.

CDR3 in amino acids: CSVPLLVRAYGYTF. The CDR3 region has the DNA TGCAGCGTCCCCCTATTGGTCAGGGCATATGGCTACACCTTC. The V call is TRBV29-1, the J call TRBJ1-2, with D tentatively TRBD1 (5 bases). V shed 6 bases and J shed 5 bases, with 19 bases lying between them. This CDR3 is 14 amino acids long. Looked up from germline, CDR1 is SQVTM and CDR2 is ANQGSEA.

The V gene is TRBV25-1, the J gene TRBJ2-4; possibly TRBD2 for D (6 bases). V was pared by 5 bases and J by 6 bases, with 20 bases between. Germline assignment: CDR1 MGHDK and CDR2 SYGVNS. The CDR3 runs 16 residues. In DNA, the CDR3 is TGTGCCAGCAGTCCCCCGGGAGCTTTACTGGGAAACATTCAGTACTTC. Translating it yields CASSPPGALLGNIQYF.

The gene calls are TRBV7-2 and TRBJ2-3; D is unclear. The V gene's germline CDR1 is SGHTA and CDR2 FQGNSA. V lost 6 bases, J lost 6 bases, and 10 bases lay in between. The CDR3 is made up of 12 amino acids. CDR3 in DNA: TGTGCCAGCAGACCATCTGGTGATACGCAGTATTTT. This encodes CASRPSGDTQYF.

This CDR3 reads CASRPRTGYNQPQHF. CDR3 nucleotides: TGTGCCAGCCGCCCGAGGACAGGGTACAATCAGCCCCAGCATTTT. The chain has TRBV21-1 and TRBJ1-5; TRBD1 reflects the table's D call only, with no check against the DNA. TRBV21-1 is described as a pseudogene. CDR3 length: 15 residues.

The chain employs TRBV15 and TRBJ1-4, with unresolved D. CDR3 length equals 15 residues. Looked up from germline, CDR1 is LNHNV and CDR2 is YYDKDF (reference sequence). V was pared by 1 base and J by 8 bases, with 14 bases between. In DNA form, the CDR3 reads TGTGCCACCAGCAGAGTACATCCACAAGGGGAAAAACTGTTTTTT. Translation gives CATSRVHPQGEKLFF.

This rearrangement joins TRBV4-1 to TRBJ2-7; tentatively, D is TRBD1 (6 bases). CDR1 MGHRA and CDR2 YSYEKL come from the germline V gene. The CDR3 sequence is 12 residues long. Trimming took off 4 bases at V and 7 bases at J, with 11 bases between the two ends. CDR3 protein: CASSLIRGEQYF. The CDR3 DNA reads as TGCGCCAGCAGCCTAATCAGGGGAGAGCAGTACTTC.

This sequence joins TRBV29-1 and TRBJ2-2, with TRBD2 matching over 8 bases. V lost 1 base and J lost 7; bases outside the gene matches: 11. Germline CDR1 and CDR2: SQVTM and ANQGSEA. This CDR3 spans 16 amino acids. CDR3 loop: CSVEGPAGVMDGELFF. CDR3 DNA: TGCAGCGTTGAAGGGCCAGCGGGAGTGATGGACGGGGAGCTGTTTTTT.

The genes are TRBV20-1 and TRBJ2-7; D is unclear. The germline CDR1 and CDR2 sequences are DFQATT and SNEGSKA (reference sequence). The ends were cut back, 5 bases at V and 3 bases at J, with 8 bases in the middle. The CDR3 is made up of 11 amino acids. CDR3 loop: CSAPLGYEQYF. DNA for the CDR3: TGCAGTGCTCCCCTGGGCTACGAGCAGTACTTC.

The genes are TRBV19 and TRBJ1-1; D not resolved. Germline V CDR1 and CDR2: LNHDA, SQIVND (reference sequence). The CDR3 spans 13 residues. V lost 5 bases, J lost 3 bases, and 10 bases lay in between. As DNA, the CDR3 is TGTGCCAGTAGTTTCGACCGAGACACTGAAGCTTTCTTT. It encodes CASSFDRDTEAFF.

V and J are TRBV5-1 and TRBJ2-2; 10 bases line up with TRBD2. CDR3 length equals 18 residues. Germline CDR1 reads SGHRS; CDR2 reads YFSETQ. Trimming cost V 3 bases and J 0 bases; bases outside gene matches: 8. CDR3 residues: CASSSIAGGQANTGELFF. Here the CDR3 DNA reads TGCGCCAGCAGCTCCATAGCGGGAGGACAAGCGAACACCGGGGAGCTGTTTTTT. The variable domain in full, with the rest retrieved from reference TRBV5-1 and TRBJ2-2, is KAGVTQTPRYLIKTRGQQVTLSCSPISGHRSVSWYQQTPGQGLQFLFEYFSETQRNKGNFPGRFSGRQFSNSRSEMNVSTLELGDSALYLCASSSIAGGQANTGELFFGEGSRLTVL.

V and J are TRBV20-1 and TRBJ1-2, with a weak D call TRBD1 (6 bases). Germline loops: CDR1 DFQATT, CDR2 SNEGSKA (reference sequence). V lost 4 bases and J 7 bases, leaving 13 bases between the germline ends. This CDR3 comprises 12 residues. CDR3 in DNA: TGCAGTGCTACCAGGGGCGGCGTTGGCTACACCTTC. Its translation: CSATRGGVGYTF.

V gene TRBV13 combines with J gene TRBJ1-2; 8 bases are a match to TRBD1. The CDR3 covers 16 residues. The V gene's germline CDR1 is PRHDT and CDR2 FYEKMQ (reference sequence). The ends lost 3 bases at V and 1 base at J; junction bases unmatched: 7. CDR3 in amino acids: CASSFFDRGGNYGYTF. The CDR3 nucleotides are TGTGCCAGCAGCTTTTTTGACAGGGGTGGTAACTATGGCTACACCTTC.

This chain uses TRBV29-1 with TRBJ2-6; D is unresolved. The germline gives CDR1 SQVTM, CDR2 ANQGSEA. Trimming removed 5 bases at V and 0 bases at J, with 14 bases between. This CDR3 has 16 residues. The CDR3 is CSVQWTTSSGANVLTF. CDR3 bases: TGCAGCGTTCAGTGGACGACCAGCTCTGGGGCCAACGTCCTGACTTTC.

This sequence joins TRBV4-2 and TRBJ2-5; weak D call: TRBD1 (5 bases). Germline loops: CDR1 LGHNA, CDR2 YNFKEQ. Trimming took off 3 bases at V and 5 bases at J, with 13 bases between the two ends. The CDR3 loop spans 14 amino acids. In nucleotides, the CDR3 is TGTGCCAGCAGCCACGGCCAGGGTGACGAGACCCAGTACTTC. Protein: CASSHGQGDETQYF.

CDR3 sequence reads: CSARDMRGNEQFF. The CDR3 bases are TGCAGTGCTAGGGACATGAGGGGCAATGAGCAGTTCTTC. This chain links TRBV20-1 with TRBJ2-1; either TRBD1 or TRBD2 may supply D (5 bases each). Germline values: CDR1 DFQATT, CDR2 SNEGSKA (reference sequence). The ends were cut back, 3 bases at V and 6 bases at J, with 12 bases in the middle. This CDR3 is 13 amino acids long.

V gene TRBV4-2 combines with J gene TRBJ2-3; possible D gene TRBD1, 6 bases. CDR3 length: 15 residues. V lost 3 bases and J lost 2, with 12 bases in between. CDR1 and CDR2 (germline): LGHNA, YNFKEQ. The CDR3 reads CASSQTGGNTDTQYF. CDR3 nucleotide sequence: TGTGCCAGCAGCCAGACAGGCGGAAACACAGATACGCAGTATTTT.

The chain combines TRBV12-3 or TRBV12-4 with TRBJ2-2; 8 bases align to TRBD2. J was trimmed by 7 bases and V by 3 bases; bases with no gene match: 10. This CDR3 has 16 amino acids. DNA of the CDR3: TGTGCCAGCAGTTTGCCCGGGGGGGCAAGTATCGGGGAGCTGTTTTTT. It specifies CASSLPGGASIGELFF.

This chain uses TRBV28 with TRBJ1-2; D gene ambiguous. Looked up from germline, CDR1 is MDHEN and CDR2 is SYDVKM. The CDR3 is 11 amino acids. V was cut by 8 bases and J by 4 bases, with 8 bases left in between. The CDR3 DNA reads as TGTGCCAGCGGACCGCCCTATGGCTACACCTTC. Protein product: CASGPPYGYTF.